The 4 T cell receptor beta chains below were found in one sample sequenced in a study of beta chain features in type 1 diabetes. cDNA synthesis used the whole RNA isolate, giving expressed TCRB sequences. Clones were sequenced by immunoSEQ multiplex PCR, and TCRdb holds only the in-frame ones, with some missing. The sample has 450,000 to 550,000 clones, 30% seen once. Sequencing input: naive CD4+ T cells from blood. Every receptor here comes from a man between 18 and 29 years old in good health.

V and J are TRBV15 and TRBJ2-7; a weak D match, TRBD2 (6 bases). Germline V lookup: CDR1 LNHNV, CDR2 YYDKDF (reference sequence). The V end was cut by 1 base, the J end by 5 bases, with 9 bases between. The CDR3 sequence is 13 residues long. CDR3 in DNA: TGTGCCACCAGCAGAGCTGGGAGGAACGAGCAGTACTTC. Its translation: CATSRAGRNEQYF.

The chain carries TRBV19 and TRBJ2-2, with 7 nucleotides matching TRBD2. Germline lookup yields CDR1 LNHDA and CDR2 SQIVND (reference sequence). There are 15 residues in the CDR3. Trimming cost V 7 bases and J 4 bases; bases outside gene matches: 9. CDR3: CASIQAGVFTGELFF. For the CDR3, the DNA is TGTGCCAGTATTCAGGCGGGAGTATTCACCGGGGAGCTGTTTTTT. The full variable domain, with the rest looked up from reference TRBV19 and TRBJ2-2, is DGGITQSPKYLFRKEGQNVTLSCEQNLNHDAMYWYRQDPGQGLRLIYYSQIVNDFQKGDIAEGYSVSREKKESFPLTVTSAQKNPTAFYLCASIQAGVFTGELFFGEGSRLTVL.

V usage is TRBV6-5 and J usage is TRBJ2-2; 9 bases agree with TRBD1. V shed 2 bases, J shed 4 bases, and the junction held 2 bases outside the gene matches. This CDR3 has 15 residues. Germline loops: CDR1 MNHEY, CDR2 SVGAGI. As DNA, the CDR3 is TGTGCCAGCAGTTACGGGACAGGGTTCACCGGGGAGCTGTTTTTT. Its translation is CASSYGTGFTGELFF.

This chain links TRBV6-6 with TRBJ2-3; 10 bases map to TRBD2. The CDR3 runs to 16 residues. The germline gives CDR1 MNHNY, CDR2 SVGAGI (reference sequence). V lost 6 bases and J lost 1; bases outside the gene matches: 7. Here the CDR3 reads CASSLDGTSGTDTQYF. The CDR3 DNA follows: TGTGCCAGCAGCCTCGACGGGACTAGCGGCACAGATACGCAGTATTTT.